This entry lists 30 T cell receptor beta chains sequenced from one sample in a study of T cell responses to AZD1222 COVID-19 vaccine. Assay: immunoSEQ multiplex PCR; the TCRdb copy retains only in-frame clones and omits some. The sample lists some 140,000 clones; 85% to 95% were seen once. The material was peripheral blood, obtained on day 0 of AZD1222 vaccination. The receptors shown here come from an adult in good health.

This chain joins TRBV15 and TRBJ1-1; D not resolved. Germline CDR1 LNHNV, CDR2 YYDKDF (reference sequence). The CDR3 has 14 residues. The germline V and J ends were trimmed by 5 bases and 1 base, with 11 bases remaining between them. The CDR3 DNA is TGTGCCACCAGCCGATCTATCTGGAACACTGAAGCTTTCTTT. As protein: CATSRSIWNTEAFF.

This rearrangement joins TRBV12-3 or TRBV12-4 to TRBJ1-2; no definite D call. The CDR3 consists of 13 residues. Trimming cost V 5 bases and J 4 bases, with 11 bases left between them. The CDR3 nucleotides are TGTGCCAGCAGTCAGTCAAATATCTATGGCTACACCTTC. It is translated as CASSQSNIYGYTF.

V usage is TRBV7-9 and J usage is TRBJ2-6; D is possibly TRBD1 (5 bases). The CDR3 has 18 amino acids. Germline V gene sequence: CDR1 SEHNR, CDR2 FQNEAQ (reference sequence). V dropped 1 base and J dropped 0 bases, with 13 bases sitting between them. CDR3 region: CASSLGVTVDSGANVLTF. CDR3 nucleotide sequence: TGTGCCAGCAGCTTAGGCGTGACAGTCGACTCTGGGGCCAACGTCCTGACTTTC.

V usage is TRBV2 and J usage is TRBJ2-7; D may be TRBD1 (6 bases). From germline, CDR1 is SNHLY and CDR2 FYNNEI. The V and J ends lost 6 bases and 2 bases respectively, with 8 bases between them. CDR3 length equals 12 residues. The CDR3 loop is CASRTGTYEQYF. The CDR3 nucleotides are TGTGCCAGCAGGACAGGTACCTACGAGCAGTACTTC.

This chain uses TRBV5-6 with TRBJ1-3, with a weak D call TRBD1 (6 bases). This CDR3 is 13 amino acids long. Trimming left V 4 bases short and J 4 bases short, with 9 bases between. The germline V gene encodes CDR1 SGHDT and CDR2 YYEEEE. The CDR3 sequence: CASSPGTGNTIYF. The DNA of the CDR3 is TGTGCCAGCAGCCCTGGGACAGGAAACACCATATATTTT.

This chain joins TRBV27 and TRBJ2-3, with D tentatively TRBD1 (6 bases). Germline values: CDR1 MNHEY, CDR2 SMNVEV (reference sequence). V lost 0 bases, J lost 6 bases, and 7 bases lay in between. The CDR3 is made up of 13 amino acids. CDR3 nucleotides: TGTGCCAGCAGTTTATCGAGGGGGGATACGCAGTATTTT. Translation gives CASSLSRGDTQYF.

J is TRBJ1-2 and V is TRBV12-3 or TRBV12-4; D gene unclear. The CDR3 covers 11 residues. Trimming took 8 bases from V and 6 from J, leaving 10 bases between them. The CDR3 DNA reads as TGTGCCAGCGAACTTGGGGATGGCTACACCTTC. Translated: CASELGDGYTF.

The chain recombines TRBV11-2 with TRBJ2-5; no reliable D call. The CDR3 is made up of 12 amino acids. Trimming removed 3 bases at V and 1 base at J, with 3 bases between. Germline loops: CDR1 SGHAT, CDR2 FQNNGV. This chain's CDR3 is CASSLVQETQYF. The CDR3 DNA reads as TGTGCCAGCAGCTTGGTCCAAGAGACCCAGTACTTC.

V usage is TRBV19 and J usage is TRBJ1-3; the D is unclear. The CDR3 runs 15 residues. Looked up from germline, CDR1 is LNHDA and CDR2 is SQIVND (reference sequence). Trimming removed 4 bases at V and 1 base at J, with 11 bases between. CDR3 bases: TGTGCCAGTAGTACGGCCCTTACTTCTGGAAACACCATATATTTT. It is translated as CASSTALTSGNTIYF.

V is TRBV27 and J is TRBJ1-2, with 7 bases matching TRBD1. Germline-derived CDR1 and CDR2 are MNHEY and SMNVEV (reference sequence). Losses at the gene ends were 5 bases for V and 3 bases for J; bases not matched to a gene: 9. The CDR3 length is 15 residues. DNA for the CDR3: TGTGCCAGCAGTCCAAGGACAGGACTTTACTATGGCTACACCTTC. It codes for CASSPRTGLYYGYTF.

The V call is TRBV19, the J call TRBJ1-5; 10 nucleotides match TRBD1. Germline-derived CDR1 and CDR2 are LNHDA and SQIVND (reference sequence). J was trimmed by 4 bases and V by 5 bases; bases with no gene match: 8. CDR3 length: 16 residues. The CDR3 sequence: CASSLYLGQGNQPQHF. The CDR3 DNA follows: TGTGCCAGTAGTCTTTACCTGGGACAGGGGAATCAGCCCCAGCATTTT.

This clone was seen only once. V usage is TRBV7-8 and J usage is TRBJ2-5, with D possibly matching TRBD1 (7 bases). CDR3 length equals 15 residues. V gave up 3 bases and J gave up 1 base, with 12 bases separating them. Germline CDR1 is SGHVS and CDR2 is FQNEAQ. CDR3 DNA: TGTGCCAGCAGCTTGCGGGGACAGTTCCAAGAGACCCAGTACTTC. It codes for CASSLRGQFQETQYF.

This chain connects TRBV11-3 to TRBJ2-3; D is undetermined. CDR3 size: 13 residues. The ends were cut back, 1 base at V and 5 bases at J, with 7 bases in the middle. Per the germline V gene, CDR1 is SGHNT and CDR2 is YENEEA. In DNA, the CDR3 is TGTGCCAGCAGCTTAGGGCCGGGAGATACGCAGTATTTT. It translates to CASSLGPGDTQYF.

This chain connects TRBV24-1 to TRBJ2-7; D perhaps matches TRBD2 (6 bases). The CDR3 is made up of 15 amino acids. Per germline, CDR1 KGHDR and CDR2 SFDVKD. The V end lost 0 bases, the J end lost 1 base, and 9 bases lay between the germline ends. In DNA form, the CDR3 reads TGTGCCACCAGTGATTTGTGCCTAGCGTCCTACGAGCAGTACTTC. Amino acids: CATSDLCLASYEQYF.

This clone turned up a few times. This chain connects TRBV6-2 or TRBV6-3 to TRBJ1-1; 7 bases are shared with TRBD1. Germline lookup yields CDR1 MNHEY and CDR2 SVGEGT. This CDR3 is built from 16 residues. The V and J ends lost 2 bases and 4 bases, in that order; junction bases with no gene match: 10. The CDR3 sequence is CASSYNPGGIFTEAFF. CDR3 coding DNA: TGTGCCAGCAGTTACAATCCAGGGGGAATTTTCACTGAAGCTTTCTTT.

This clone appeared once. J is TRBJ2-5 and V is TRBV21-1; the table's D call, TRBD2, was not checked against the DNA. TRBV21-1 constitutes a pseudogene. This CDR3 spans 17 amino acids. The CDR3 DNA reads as TGTGCCAGCAGCACGTCGTCGGGAGCGGGAGGTGACGAGACCCAGTACTTC. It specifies CASSTSSGAGGDETQYF.

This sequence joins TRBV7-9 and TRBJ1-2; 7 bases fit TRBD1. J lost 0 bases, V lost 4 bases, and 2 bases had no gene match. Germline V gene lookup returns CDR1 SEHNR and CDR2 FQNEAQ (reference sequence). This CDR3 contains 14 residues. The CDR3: CASSYGTANYGYTF. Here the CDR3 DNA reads TGTGCCAGCAGCTACGGGACAGCTAACTATGGCTACACCTTC.

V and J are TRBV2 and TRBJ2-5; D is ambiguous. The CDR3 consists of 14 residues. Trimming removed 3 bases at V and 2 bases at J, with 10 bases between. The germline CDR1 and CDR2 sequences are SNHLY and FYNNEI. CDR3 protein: CASSDWTSQETQYF. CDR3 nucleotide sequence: TGTGCCAGCAGTGATTGGACGAGTCAAGAGACCCAGTACTTC.

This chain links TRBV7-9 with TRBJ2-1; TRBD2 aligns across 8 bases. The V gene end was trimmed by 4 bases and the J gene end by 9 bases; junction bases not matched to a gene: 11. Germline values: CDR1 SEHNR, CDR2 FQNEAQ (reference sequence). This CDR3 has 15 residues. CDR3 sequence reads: CASSSPVAGIREQFF. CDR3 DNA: TGTGCCAGCAGCTCCCCTGTAGCGGGAATCCGTGAGCAGTTCTTC. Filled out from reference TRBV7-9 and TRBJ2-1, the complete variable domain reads DTGVSQNPRHKITKRGQNVTFRCDPISEHNRLYWYRQTLGQGPEFLTYFQNEAQLEKSRLLSDRFSAERPKGSFSTLEIQRTEQGDSAMYLCASSSPVAGIREQFFGPGTRLTVL.

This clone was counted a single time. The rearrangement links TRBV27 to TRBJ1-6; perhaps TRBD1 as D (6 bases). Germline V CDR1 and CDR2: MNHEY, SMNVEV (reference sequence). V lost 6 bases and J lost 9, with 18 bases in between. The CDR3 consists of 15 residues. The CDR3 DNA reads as TGTGCCAGCAGGGTGCTGGGGGGGGCGATTTCACCCCTCCACTTT. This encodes CASRVLGGAISPLHF.

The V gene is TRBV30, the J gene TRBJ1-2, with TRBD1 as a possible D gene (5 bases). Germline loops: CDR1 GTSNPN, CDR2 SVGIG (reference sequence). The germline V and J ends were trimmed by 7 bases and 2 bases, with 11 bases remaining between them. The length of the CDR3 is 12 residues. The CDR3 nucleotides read TGTGCCTCCGACGGGGGGAACTATGGCTACACCTTC. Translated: CASDGGNYGYTF.

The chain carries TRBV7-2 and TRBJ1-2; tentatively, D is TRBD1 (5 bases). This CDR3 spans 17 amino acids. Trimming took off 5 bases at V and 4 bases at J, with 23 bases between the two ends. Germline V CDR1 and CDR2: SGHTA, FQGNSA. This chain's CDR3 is CASSILRGSGTSYGYTF. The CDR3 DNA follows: TGTGCCAGCAGCATCCTCCGGGGCTCAGGGACCAGCTATGGCTACACCTTC.

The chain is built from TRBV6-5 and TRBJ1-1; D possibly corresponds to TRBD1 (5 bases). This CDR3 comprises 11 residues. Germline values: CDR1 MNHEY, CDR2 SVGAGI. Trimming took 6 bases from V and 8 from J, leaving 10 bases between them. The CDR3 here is CASSTGTEAFF. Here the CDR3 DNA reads TGTGCCAGCAGCACCGGGACGGAAGCTTTCTTT.

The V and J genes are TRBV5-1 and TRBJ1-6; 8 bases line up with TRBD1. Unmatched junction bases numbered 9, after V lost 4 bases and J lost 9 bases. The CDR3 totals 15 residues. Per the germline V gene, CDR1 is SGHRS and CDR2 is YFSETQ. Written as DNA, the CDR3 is TGCGCCAGCAGCCAAGGGACAGGTAGTGGTTCACCCCTCCACTTT. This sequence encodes CASSQGTGSGSPLHF. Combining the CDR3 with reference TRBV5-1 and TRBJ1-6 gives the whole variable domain KAGVTQTPRYLIKTRGQQVTLSCSPISGHRSVSWYQQTPGQGLQFLFEYFSETQRNKGNFPGRFSGRQFSNSRSEMNVSTLELGDSALYLCASSQGTGSGSPLHFGNGTRLTVT.

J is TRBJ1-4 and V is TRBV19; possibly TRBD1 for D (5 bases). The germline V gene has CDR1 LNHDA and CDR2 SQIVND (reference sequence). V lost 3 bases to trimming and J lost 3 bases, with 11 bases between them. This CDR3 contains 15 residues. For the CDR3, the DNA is TGTGCCAGTAGTATTGGTGGGGCGGCTAATGAAAAACTGTTTTTT. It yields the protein CASSIGGAANEKLFF.

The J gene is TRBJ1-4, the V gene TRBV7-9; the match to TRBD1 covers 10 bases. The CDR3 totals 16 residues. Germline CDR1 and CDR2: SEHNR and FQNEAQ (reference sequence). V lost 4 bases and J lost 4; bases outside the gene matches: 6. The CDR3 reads CASSSYGQGDNEKLFF. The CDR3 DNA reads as TGTGCCAGCAGCTCATATGGACAGGGGGATAATGAAAAACTGTTTTTT.

The CDR3 reads CASSKGGYGELFF. As DNA, the CDR3 is TGTGCCAGCAGCAAAGGAGGATACGGGGAGCTGTTTTTT. This sequence joins TRBV14 and TRBJ2-2; a weak D match, TRBD2 (5 bases). This CDR3 has 13 residues. V lost 5 bases and J lost 7, with 11 bases in between. Germline CDR1 reads SGHDN; CDR2 reads FVKESK.

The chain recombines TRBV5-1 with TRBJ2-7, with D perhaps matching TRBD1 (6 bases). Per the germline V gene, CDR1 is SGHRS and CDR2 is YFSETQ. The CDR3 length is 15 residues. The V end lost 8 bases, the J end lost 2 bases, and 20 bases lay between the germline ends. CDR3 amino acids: CARPQRGQPTYEQYF. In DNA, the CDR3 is TGCGCCAGACCCCAGCGAGGACAGCCTACCTACGAGCAGTACTTC.

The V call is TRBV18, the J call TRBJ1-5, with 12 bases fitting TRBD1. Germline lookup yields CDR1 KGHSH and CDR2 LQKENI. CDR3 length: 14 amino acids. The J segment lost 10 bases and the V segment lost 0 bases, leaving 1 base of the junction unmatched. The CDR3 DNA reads TGTGCCAGCTCACCACCGGGACAGGGGGCTCCCCAGCATTTT. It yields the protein CASSPPGQGAPQHF.

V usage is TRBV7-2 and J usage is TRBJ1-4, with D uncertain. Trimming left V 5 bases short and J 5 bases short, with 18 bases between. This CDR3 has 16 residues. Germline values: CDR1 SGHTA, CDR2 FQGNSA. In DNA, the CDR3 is TGTGCCAGCAGCCACTCACCGGGTCTCGAGAATGAAAAACTGTTTTTT. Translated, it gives CASSHSPGLENEKLFF.